The 11 T cell receptor beta chains listed next were all sequenced from one sample in a study of T cells in Graves' hyperthyroidism and ophthalmopathy. The source material, RNA transcripts, was used to amplify TCR beta CDR3 regions. During a first-round RT-PCR of the TCR CDR3, the HTBI primer set was used. TCRdb independently ran MiXCR on the multiplex PCR reads; one entry per CDR3 protein. The top ten clones hold around 30% of a sample with nearly 750,000 distinct CDR3 sequences, just over 35% of them seen once. Sample: blood. The receptor set was obtained from a woman between 40 and 50 years old with Graves' hyperthyroidism.

This clonotype was counted only a few times. DNA for the CDR3: TGTGCCAGCAGCTTAGCCATATCCTCAGATACGCAGTATTTT. This sequence encodes CASSLAISSDTQYF. The V gene is TRBV7-2, the J gene TRBJ2-3, with unresolved D. Trimming pared 0 bases from V and 4 bases from J, leaving 8 bases between. In germline, CDR1 is SGHTA, CDR2 FQGNSA. The CDR3 is 14 amino acids.

V is TRBV4-3 and J is TRBJ1-1; no reliable D call. V was trimmed by 1 base and J by 0 bases, leaving 9 bases between them. The CDR3 is made up of 15 amino acids. CDR1 and CDR2 (germline): LGHNA, YSLEER. DNA for the CDR3: TGCGCCAGCAGCCAAGCTCGGGTCTTGAACACTGAAGCTTTCTTT. Translation: CASSQARVLNTEAFF.

This chain uses TRBV6-2 or TRBV6-3 with TRBJ1-1, with D uncertain. The V and J ends lost 4 bases and 6 bases respectively, with 21 bases between them. In germline, CDR1 is MNHEY, CDR2 SVGEGT. There are 16 residues in the CDR3. CDR3 sequence reads: CASSSYTRRTLSEAFF. In DNA form, the CDR3 reads TGTGCCAGCAGTTCTTATACGAGAAGGACCCTCTCTGAAGCTTTCTTT.

The rearrangement links TRBV28 to TRBJ2-7; 9 bases agree with TRBD1. The CDR3 spans 15 residues. V gave up 3 bases and J gave up 4 bases; unmatched junction bases: 7. Germline V gene data show CDR1 as MDHEN and CDR2 as SYDVKM. The CDR3 here is CASSLAFGQGYEQYF. Written as DNA, the CDR3 is TGTGCCAGCAGTTTGGCCTTCGGACAGGGGTACGAGCAGTACTTC.

This chain uses TRBV12-3 or TRBV12-4 with TRBJ1-1; no reliable D call. This CDR3 comprises 12 residues. Trimming cost V 5 bases and J 7 bases, with 11 bases left between them. The CDR3 DNA reads TGTGCCAGCAGTCCCTCCGAGGGTGAAGCTTTCTTT. Translated: CASSPSEGEAFF.

The J gene is TRBJ1-5, the V gene TRBV19; TRBD1 matches 11 bases. The CDR3 covers 15 residues. Per germline, CDR1 LNHDA and CDR2 SQIVND (reference sequence). V was clipped by 0 bases and J by 14 bases; unmatched bases: 9. This CDR3 reads CASSIDGTGGYNEHF. DNA of the CDR3: TGTGCCAGTAGTATAGACGGGACAGGGGGTTACAATGAGCATTTT. The whole variable domain, remainder taken from reference TRBV19 and TRBJ1-5, is DGGITQSPKYLFRKEGQNVTLSCEQNLNHDAMYWYRQDPGQGLRLIYYSQIVNDFQKGDIAEGYSVSREKKESFPLTVTSAQKNPTAFYLCASSIDGTGGYNEHFGDGTRLSIL.

J is TRBJ1-2 and V is TRBV11-2; no firm D call. This CDR3 is built from 15 residues. Looked up from germline, CDR1 is SGHAT and CDR2 is FQNNGV. Trimming shortened V by 0 bases and J by 2 bases, and 10 bases separated the two germline ends. CDR3 sequence (DNA): TGTGCCAGCAGCTTAGATCTAGGGTCGAACTATGGCTACACCTTC. Protein sequence: CASSLDLGSNYGYTF.

Points on this clonotype: A much larger clone lies one base from this, so it may be a read error. Without the conserved terminal phenylalanine or tryptophan, this CDR3 likely stems from a read error. The genes are TRBV29-1 and TRBJ1-1; 7 bases fit TRBD1. After removal of 6 bases from V and 0 bases from J, the junction contained 4 bases not matched to a gene. The CDR3 extends over 13 amino acids. In germline, CDR1 is SQVTM, CDR2 ANQGSEA. The CDR3 DNA reads as TGCAGCGTGGGGGACAGAGTGAACACTGAAGCTTTCCTT. It specifies CSVGDRVNTEAFL.

This clonotype came up many times. The V gene is TRBV7-2, the J gene TRBJ2-5; 7 bases line up with TRBD2. Germline V gives CDR1 SGHTA, CDR2 FQGNSA. This CDR3 contains 14 residues. V dropped 7 bases and J dropped 0; count of bases not matched to a gene: 5. CDR3 in amino acids: CASKIGGNQETQYF. In DNA form, the CDR3 reads TGTGCCAGCAAGATCGGGGGGAACCAAGAGACCCAGTACTTC.

The chain uses TRBV2 and TRBJ1-1, with D maybe TRBD1 (6 bases). Per germline, CDR1 SNHLY and CDR2 FYNNEI. The length of the CDR3 is 15 residues. With 6 bases removed from V and 1 base from J, the gap between germline ends came to 15 bases. The DNA for the CDR3 is TGTGCCAGCAGCCGAGGGGGGGCCGCGAACACTGAAGCTTTCTTT. This codes for CASSRGGAANTEAFF.

This clonotype has ten or more counts. V gene TRBV29-1 combines with J gene TRBJ2-7; D may be TRBD1 (5 bases). The CDR3 is 13 residues long. The V end lost 1 base, the J end lost 0 bases, and 7 bases lay between the germline ends. Per the germline V gene, CDR1 is SQVTM and CDR2 is ANQGSEA. Here the CDR3 DNA reads TGCAGCGTTGAAGCAGGGATCTCCTACGAGCAGTACTTC. Protein product: CSVEAGISYEQYF.